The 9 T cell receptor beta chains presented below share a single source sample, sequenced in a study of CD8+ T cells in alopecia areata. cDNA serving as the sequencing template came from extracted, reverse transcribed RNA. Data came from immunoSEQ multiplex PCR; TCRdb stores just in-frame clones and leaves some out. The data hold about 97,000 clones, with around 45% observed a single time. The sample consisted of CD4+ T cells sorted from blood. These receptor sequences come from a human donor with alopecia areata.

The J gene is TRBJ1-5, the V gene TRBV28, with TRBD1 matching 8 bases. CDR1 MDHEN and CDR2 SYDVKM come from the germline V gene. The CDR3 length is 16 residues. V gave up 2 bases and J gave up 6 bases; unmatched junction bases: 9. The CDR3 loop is CASSLRYRGIRQPQHF. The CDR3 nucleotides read TGTGCCAGCAGTTTAAGGTACAGGGGGATACGTCAGCCCCAGCATTTT.

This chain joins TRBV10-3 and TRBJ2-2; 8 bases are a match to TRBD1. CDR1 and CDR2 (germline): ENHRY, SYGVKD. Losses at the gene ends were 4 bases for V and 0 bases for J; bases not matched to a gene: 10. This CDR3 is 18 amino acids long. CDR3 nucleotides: TGTGCCATCAGTGGGGGGACAGGTGAACACGCGAACACCGGGGAGCTGTTTTTT. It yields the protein CAISGGTGEHANTGELFF.

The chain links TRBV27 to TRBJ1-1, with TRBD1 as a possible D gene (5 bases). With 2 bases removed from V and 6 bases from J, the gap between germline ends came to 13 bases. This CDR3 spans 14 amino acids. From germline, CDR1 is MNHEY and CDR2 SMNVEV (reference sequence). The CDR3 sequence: CASSLRSGTSEAFF. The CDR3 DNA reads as TGTGCCAGCAGTTTAAGATCCGGGACTTCTGAAGCTTTCTTT.

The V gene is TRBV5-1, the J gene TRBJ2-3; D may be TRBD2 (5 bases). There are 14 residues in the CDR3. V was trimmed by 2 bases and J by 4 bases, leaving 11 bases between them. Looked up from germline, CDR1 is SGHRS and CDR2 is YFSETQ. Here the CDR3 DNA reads TGCGCCAGCAGCTTACTCCCCGGGGCAGATACGCAGTATTTT. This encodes CASSLLPGADTQYF.

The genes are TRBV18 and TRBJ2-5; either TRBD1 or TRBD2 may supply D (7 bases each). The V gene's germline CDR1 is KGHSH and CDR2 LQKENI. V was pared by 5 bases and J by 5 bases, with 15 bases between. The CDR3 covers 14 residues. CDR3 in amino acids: CASSTGTAGETQYF. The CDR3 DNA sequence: TGTGCCAGCTCAACAGGGACAGCGGGGGAGACCCAGTACTTC.

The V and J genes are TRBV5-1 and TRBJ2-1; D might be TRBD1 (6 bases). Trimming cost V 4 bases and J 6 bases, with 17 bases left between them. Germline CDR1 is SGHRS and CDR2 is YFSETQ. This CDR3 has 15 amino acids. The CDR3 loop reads CASSVGQTGPNEQFF. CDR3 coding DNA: TGCGCCAGCAGCGTAGGACAGACAGGCCCCAATGAGCAGTTCTTC.

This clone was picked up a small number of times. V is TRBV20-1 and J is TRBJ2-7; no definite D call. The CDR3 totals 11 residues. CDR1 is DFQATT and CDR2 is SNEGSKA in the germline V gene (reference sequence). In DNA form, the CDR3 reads TGCAAGGCGGCGGTCTCCTACGAGCAGTACTTC. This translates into CKAAVSYEQYF.

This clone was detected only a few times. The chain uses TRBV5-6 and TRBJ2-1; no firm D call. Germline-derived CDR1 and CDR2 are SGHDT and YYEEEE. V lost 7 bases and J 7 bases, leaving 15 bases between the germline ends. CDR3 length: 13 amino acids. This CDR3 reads CASARPGRNEQFF. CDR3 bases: TGTGCCAGCGCAAGACCTGGGCGGAATGAGCAGTTCTTC.

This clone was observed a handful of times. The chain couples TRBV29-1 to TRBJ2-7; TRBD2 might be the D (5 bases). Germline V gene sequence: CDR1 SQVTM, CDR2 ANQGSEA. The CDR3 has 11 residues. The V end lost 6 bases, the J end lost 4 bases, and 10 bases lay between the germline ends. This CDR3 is CSVAREYEQYF. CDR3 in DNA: TGCAGCGTCGCAAGGGAGTACGAGCAGTACTTC.